Each of the 23 T cell receptor beta chains below was sequenced from the same sample in a study of blood T cells in healthy people across ages. Using a J-beta primer mix together with a sample-barcoded 5' primer, a second PCR was run for roughly 7 to 11 cycles. From the 5' RACE reads, TCRdb called clonotypes with MiXCR, one entry per CDR3 protein. In the table there are around 1.7 million distinct CDR3 sequences, 28% of which are singletons. Sequenced sample: blood. Every receptor here comes from a woman in her twenties or thirties in good health.

This clonotype came up a few times. A much larger clone differs by one base, so this may be a read error. J is TRBJ2-7 and V is TRBV12-3 or TRBV12-4; D gene ambiguous. This CDR3 spans 15 amino acids. V lost 2 bases, J lost 4 bases, and 15 bases lay in between. The CDR3 region has the DNA TGTGCCAGCAGTTTACGTTGGGTTACCGCGTACGAGCAGTACTTC. The encoded protein is CASSLRWVTAYEQYF.

This clonotype was seen more than once but under ten times. V and J are TRBV11-2 and TRBJ2-3; 8 bases line up with TRBD2. The CDR3 has 14 amino acids. J gave up 3 bases and V 3 bases, and 2 bases lay outside the gene matches. CDR1 SGHAT and CDR2 FQNNGV come from the germline V gene. This CDR3 is CASSFVAGTDTQYF. In nucleotides, the CDR3 is TGTGCCAGCAGCTTTGTAGCGGGGACAGATACGCAGTATTTT.

A few counts support this clonotype. This chain links TRBV12-3 or TRBV12-4 with TRBJ2-6; 11 bases align to TRBD1. The junction had 11 bases not matched to a gene; V was cut back by 7 bases and J by 0 bases. The CDR3 is 19 residues long. The CDR3 loop reads CASTPGTGGVISGANVLTF. The CDR3 coding sequence is TGTGCCAGCACCCCAGGGACAGGGGGTGTCATCTCTGGGGCCAACGTCCTGACTTTC.

V gene TRBV24-1 combines with J gene TRBJ1-4, with TRBD1 matching over 9 bases. The CDR3 extends over 14 amino acids. The trim removed 6 bases at V and 8 bases at J, leaving 6 bases unmatched. Germline values: CDR1 KGHDR, CDR2 SFDVKD. The DNA of the CDR3 is TGTGCCACCAGTCGGACAGGGGAGGGCGAAAAACTGTTTTTT. Translation gives CATSRTGEGEKLFF.

This chain links TRBV27 with TRBJ2-7; 8 positions match TRBD1. Trimming took 9 bases from V and 3 from J; bases not matched to a gene: 10. CDR3 size: 14 residues. The germline CDR1 and CDR2 sequences are MNHEY and SMNVEV (reference sequence). This chain's CDR3 is CARSYRGKSYEQYF. The CDR3 DNA is TGTGCCAGATCTTACAGGGGGAAGAGCTACGAGCAGTACTTC.

In its sample, this clonotype was seen a few times. The J gene is TRBJ2-3, the V gene TRBV7-2, with D perhaps TRBD2 (7 bases). CDR3 length: 16 amino acids. Trimming removed 0 bases at V and 3 bases at J, with 13 bases between. Germline lookup yields CDR1 SGHTA and CDR2 FQGNSA. The chain's CDR3 is CASSLAGGPFTDTQYF. The CDR3 nucleotides are TGTGCCAGCAGCTTAGCGGGGGGGCCATTTACAGATACGCAGTATTTT. The entire variable domain, with the rest obtained from reference TRBV7-2 and TRBJ2-3, is as follows: GAGVSQSPSNKVTEKGKDVELRCDPISGHTALYWYRQSLGQGLEFLIYFQGNSAPDKSGLPSDRFSAERTGGSVSTLTIQRTQQEDSAVYLCASSLAGGPFTDTQYFGPGTRLTVL.

The chain recombines TRBV4-1 with TRBJ1-4; the D is unclear. Germline CDR1 and CDR2: MGHRA and YSYEKL. The CDR3 runs to 13 residues. The V end was cut by 0 bases, the J end by 7 bases, with 6 bases between. The DNA of the CDR3 is TGCGCCAGCAGCCAAGATCCTGGTGAAAAACTGTTTTTT. Residues: CASSQDPGEKLFF.

The chain couples TRBV10-3 to TRBJ2-5, with 8 bases aligning to TRBD2. In germline, CDR1 is ENHRY, CDR2 SYGVKD. There are 13 residues in the CDR3. The J segment lost 5 bases and the V segment lost 3 bases, leaving 2 bases of the junction unmatched. This CDR3 reads CAISEAGDETQYF. CDR3 coding DNA: TGTGCCATCAGTGAAGCGGGAGACGAGACCCAGTACTTC.

The gene calls are TRBV10-3 and TRBJ2-5, with D possibly TRBD1 on 6 matching bases. CDR3 length equals 15 residues. Deletions cut 0 bases from V and 4 bases from J, with 12 bases between. Germline assignment: CDR1 ENHRY and CDR2 SYGVKD. The CDR3 sequence is CAISESVGARETQYF. CDR3 sequence (DNA): TGTGCCATCAGTGAGTCGGTGGGGGCTCGAGAGACCCAGTACTTC.

Only a few counts were recorded for this clonotype. The rearrangement uses TRBV9 and TRBJ2-7; a weak D match, TRBD2 (6 bases). The CDR3 contains 15 residues. Between the trimmed V and J ends, which lost 1 base and 0 bases, there was a span of 11 bases. Germline values: CDR1 SGDLS, CDR2 YYNGEE. The CDR3 coding sequence is TGTGCCAGCAGCGTATTGGAGGGGTCCTCCTACGAGCAGTACTTC. Protein sequence: CASSVLEGSSYEQYF.

Concerning this clonotype: One end of the junction does not line up with germline, which may come from a read error. The chain joins TRBV30 to TRBJ2-5, with D uncertain. The CDR3 extends over 13 amino acids. Germline CDR1 is GTSNPN and CDR2 is SVGIG (reference sequence). The CDR3 here is CARSIVGQETQYF. In DNA, the CDR3 is TGTGCCAGGAGTATCGTTGGTCAAGAGACCCAGTACTTC.

The V gene is TRBV20-1, the J gene TRBJ2-2; D is unresolved. V lost 1 base to trimming and J lost 0 bases, with 6 bases between them. The germline gives CDR1 DFQATT, CDR2 SNEGSKA (reference sequence). This CDR3 is 14 amino acids long. CDR3 in DNA: TGCAGTGCTAGAGCCTTACCGAACACCGGGGAGCTGTTTTTT. The encoded protein is CSARALPNTGELFF.

The chain links TRBV10-3 to TRBJ1-2; D is uncertain. Deletions cut 4 bases from V and 7 bases from J, with 16 bases between. Germline V gene data show CDR1 as ENHRY and CDR2 as SYGVKD. CDR3 length: 14 amino acids. CDR3 nucleotides: TGTGCCATCAGTGGAACCAAGCTTGTCGGTGGCTACACCTTC. It translates to CAISGTKLVGGYTF.

The chain employs TRBV7-2 and TRBJ2-1, with a possible D match to TRBD2 (6 bases). Trimming removed 3 bases from V and 4 bases from J, with 13 bases in between. The CDR3 sequence is 15 residues long. CDR1 and CDR2 from the germline V gene are SGHTA and FQGNSA. The CDR3 region has the DNA TGTGCCAGCAGCTTCGGGGTTAGCGGTTACAATGAGCAGTTCTTC. Residues: CASSFGVSGYNEQFF.

Regarding this clonotype: A much larger clone is a single base away; this may be a read error. The genes are TRBV7-9 and TRBJ2-4; possible D gene TRBD2, 6 bases. The J call could be wrong; TRBJ2-5 is a better fit for the DNA end. This CDR3 contains 13 residues. CDR1 is SEHNR, CDR2 FQNEAQ, per germline (reference sequence). CDR3 nucleotide sequence: TGTGCCAGCAGCCCCGCTAACGGGGGGACCCAGTACTTC. Protein product: CASSPANGGTQYF.

The chain has TRBV6-2 or TRBV6-3 and TRBJ2-1; no clear D. There are 18 residues in the CDR3. Trimming left V 4 bases short and J 7 bases short, with 26 bases between. Germline V CDR1 and CDR2: MNHEY, SVGEGT. This chain's CDR3 is CASSSSWDSRFFPNEQFF. In nucleotides, the CDR3 is TGTGCCAGCAGTTCGTCGTGGGATTCAAGGTTCTTCCCAAATGAGCAGTTCTTC.

The V gene is TRBV2, the J gene TRBJ2-1; 9 nucleotides line up with TRBD2. In germline, CDR1 is SNHLY, CDR2 FYNNEI. The V gene end was trimmed by 8 bases and the J gene end by 9 bases; junction bases not matched to a gene: 8. CDR3 length equals 13 residues. The CDR3 is CASGTSKIGEQFF. As DNA, the CDR3 is TGTGCCAGCGGGACTAGCAAAATCGGTGAGCAGTTCTTC.

V gene TRBV7-2 combines with J gene TRBJ1-2; possibly TRBD1 for D (6 bases). V shed 4 bases and J shed 0 bases, with 9 bases lying between them. The CDR3 consists of 14 residues. The germline CDR1 and CDR2 sequences are SGHTA and FQGNSA. Written as DNA, the CDR3 is TGTGCCAGCAGCTCAGGGGTCGCTAACTATGGCTACACCTTC. It specifies CASSSGVANYGYTF.

The rearrangement joins TRBV24-1 to TRBJ2-2, with D tentatively TRBD1 (7 bases). This CDR3 comprises 15 residues. V lost 9 bases to trimming and J lost 2 bases, with 15 bases between them. Per the germline V gene, CDR1 is KGHDR and CDR2 is SFDVKD. The CDR3 sequence is CATGRTGLNTGELFF. Here the CDR3 DNA reads TGTGCCACCGGAAGGACAGGACTAAACACCGGGGAGCTGTTTTTT.

For this clonotype: A much larger clone is a single base away; this may be a read error. The chain recombines TRBV12-3 or TRBV12-4 with TRBJ2-7; either TRBD1 or TRBD2 may fit D (5 bases each). This CDR3 is built from 14 residues. The V end was cut by 0 bases, the J end by 12 bases, with 18 bases between. CDR3 in DNA: TGTGCCAGCAGTTTAGCAGCGGCTGTGGACATTCGGTACTTC. Amino acids: CASSLAAAVDIRYF.

Concerning this clonotype: A read error may produce the germline difference seen at one junction end. The chain uses TRBV7-2 and TRBJ2-7; the D is unclear. This CDR3 comprises 14 residues. Germline values: CDR1 SGHTA, CDR2 FQGNSA. CDR3 sequence reads: CVSSRDTSVNEQYF. The CDR3, as DNA: TGTGTCAGCAGCCGAGACACGTCTGTGAACGAGCAGTACTTC. The variable domain in full, with the rest retrieved from reference TRBV7-2 and TRBJ2-7, is GAGVSQSPSNKVTEKGKDVELRCDPISGHTALYWYRQSLGQGLEFLIYFQGNSAPDKSGLPSDRFSAERTGGSVSTLTIQRTQQEDSAVYLCVSSRDTSVNEQYFGPGTRLTVT.

A word on this clonotype: It may be a read error: a sequence one base away is much more abundant. This chain links TRBV6-5 with TRBJ2-1; D is possibly TRBD2 (6 bases). This CDR3 spans 17 amino acids. From germline, CDR1 is MNHEY and CDR2 SVGAGI. The CDR3 reads CASSSPSYGGPYNEQVF. CDR3 nucleotide sequence: TGTGCCAGCAGTTCCCCTAGTTACGGGGGTCCGTACAATGAGCAGGTCTTC.

In regard to this clonotype: A much larger clone differs by one base, so this may be a read error. The genes are TRBV7-2 and TRBJ2-4; TRBD2 might be the D (5 bases). Judging by the DNA end, TRBJ2-7 fits better; the J call may be wrong. The CDR3 totals 14 residues. The germline V gene encodes CDR1 SGHTA and CDR2 FQGNSA. Here the CDR3 reads CANSLEALANEQYF. As DNA, the CDR3 is TGTGCCAACAGCTTAGAGGCCCTAGCAAACGAGCAGTACTTC.